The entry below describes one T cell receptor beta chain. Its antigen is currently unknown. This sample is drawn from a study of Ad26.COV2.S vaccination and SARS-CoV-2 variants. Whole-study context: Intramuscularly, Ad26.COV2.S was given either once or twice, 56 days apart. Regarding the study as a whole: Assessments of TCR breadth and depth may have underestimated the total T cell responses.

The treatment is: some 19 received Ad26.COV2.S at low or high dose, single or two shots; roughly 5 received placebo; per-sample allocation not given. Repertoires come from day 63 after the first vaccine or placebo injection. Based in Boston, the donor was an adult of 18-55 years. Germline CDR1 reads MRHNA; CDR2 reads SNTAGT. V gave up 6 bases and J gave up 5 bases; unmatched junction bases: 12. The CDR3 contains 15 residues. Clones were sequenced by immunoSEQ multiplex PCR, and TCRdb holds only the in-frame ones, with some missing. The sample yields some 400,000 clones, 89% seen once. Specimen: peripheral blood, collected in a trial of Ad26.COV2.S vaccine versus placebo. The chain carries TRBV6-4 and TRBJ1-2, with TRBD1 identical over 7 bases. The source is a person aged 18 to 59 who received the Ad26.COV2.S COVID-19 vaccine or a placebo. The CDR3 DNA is TGTGCCAGCAGCCTGGACAGGCCCTTCGGGTATGGCTACACCTTC. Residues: CASSLDRPFGYGYTF.